The entry below gives a single T cell receptor (beta chain) sequence along with its context. The data were obtained in a study of blood T cell repertoires in COVID-19. The table came from immunoSEQ multiplex PCR; TCRdb's copy has only in-frame clones and leaves some out. Seen here are under 100,000 clones, about 70% observed once, and the top ten hold 15% to 20%. Germline CDR1 and CDR2: LGHNA and YNFKEQ. The CDR3 runs 13 residues. V was clipped by 4 bases and J by 4 bases, with 10 bases between them. The sequence was collected from a woman of 80 years or more with active or convalescent COVID-19. The chain carries TRBV4-2 and TRBJ1-1; D is undetermined. Specimen: peripheral blood. The CDR3 nucleotides are TGTGCCAGCAGCCTCGGGTTTGGCACTGAAGCTTTCTTT. Its translation: CASSLGFGTEAFF.